This TCR beta chain was identified in a study of Tregs in tolerant kidney transplant recipients. General study findings and limits: The most relevant donor-specific Treg TCRbeta repertoire apparently came from expansion with activated donor B cells. No direct test of biological reproducibility was done here.

Libraries were prepared by immunoSEQ multiplex PCR; TCRdb keeps only in-frame clonotypes and omits some of them. The sample has fewer than 150,000 clones, around nine tenths seen once. Turning to this clone: Antigen unknown.

The CDR3 loop spans 15 amino acids. The junction had 4 bases not matched to a gene; V was cut back by 4 bases and J by 2 bases. Germline CDR1 reads SNHLY; CDR2 reads FYNNEI. Unstimulated Tregs (CD4+CD25+CD127-) and CD4+CD25- non-Tregs were sorted from PBMCs. Sequences were obtained from CD4+ T cells from blood. This receptor was obtained from a human donor in good health. The chain has TRBV2 and TRBJ1-2; TRBD1 aligns across 10 bases. The CDR3 coding sequence is TGTGCCAGCAGTGTCACGACAGGGGGCAACTATGGCTACACCTTC. This sequence encodes CASSVTTGGNYGYTF.